One sample yielded the 30 T cell receptor beta chains listed below, sequenced in a study of T cell changes during pregnancy in multiple sclerosis. Repertoires were generated with immunoSEQ multiplex PCR, while TCRdb's copy carries only in-frame clones and drops some. The table lists tens of thousands of clones, approximately 92% of them singletons. This specimen consisted of CD4+ T cells from peripheral blood mononuclear cells, obtained in the third trimester of pregnancy. The receptors were gathered from a female donor with multiple sclerosis, enrolled in a pregnancy study.

The CDR3 DNA sequence: TGTGCCAGTAGTATCCGGGACAGTAATTCACCCCTCCACTTT. It yields the protein CASSIRDSNSPLHF. The chain uses TRBV19 and TRBJ1-6; 7 positions agree with TRBD1. CDR1 is LNHDA and CDR2 is SQIVND in the germline V gene (reference sequence). The CDR3 runs to 14 residues. Germline trimming cut 3 bases from V and 6 bases from J; bases unmatched to any gene: 2. Filled out from reference TRBV19 and TRBJ1-6, the complete variable domain reads DGGITQSPKYLFRKEGQNVTLSCEQNLNHDAMYWYRQDPGQGLRLIYYSQIVNDFQKGDIAEGYSVSREKKESFPLTVTSAQKNPTAFYLCASSIRDSNSPLHFGNGTRLTVT.

V usage is TRBV10-1 and J usage is TRBJ2-3; TRBD1 aligns across 10 bases. Germline loops: CDR1 WNHNN, CDR2 SYGVQD (reference sequence). The CDR3 is 16 amino acids. The V segment lost 4 bases and the J segment 4 bases; nucleotides outside the gene matches: 8. In DNA, the CDR3 is TGCGCCAGCAGTGCAGGTAGCGGGACAGGGGCAGATACGCAGTATTTT. Translation gives CASSAGSGTGADTQYF.

V usage is TRBV7-2 and J usage is TRBJ2-5, with TRBD2 matching over 7 bases. Looked up from germline, CDR1 is SGHTA and CDR2 is FQGNSA. The V and J ends lost 2 bases and 3 bases, in that order; junction bases with no gene match: 15. This CDR3 has 18 residues. The CDR3 loop is CASSLLVLAASTKETQYF. The DNA of the CDR3 is TGTGCCAGCAGCTTACTAGTTCTAGCGGCTTCAACCAAAGAGACCCAGTACTTC.

The chain combines TRBV7-2 with TRBJ1-4, with D perhaps TRBD1 (6 bases). Trimming removed 5 bases at V and 7 bases at J, with 14 bases between. The CDR3 is made up of 14 amino acids. Germline V gene data show CDR1 as SGHTA and CDR2 as FQGNSA. The CDR3 DNA sequence: TGTGCCAGCAGCCGGGACAACATCGGTGAAAAACTGTTTTTT. Translation gives CASSRDNIGEKLFF.

This chain joins TRBV14 and TRBJ2-1; 12 bases fit TRBD2. This CDR3 is built from 17 residues. With V trimmed by 4 bases and J by 2 bases, 6 bases remained unmatched. The germline V gene has CDR1 SGHDN and CDR2 FVKESK. The CDR3 nucleotides are TGTGCCAGCAGCCCTCGGACTAGCGGGACCCCCTACAATGAGCAGTTCTTC. It encodes CASSPRTSGTPYNEQFF.

This chain uses TRBV7-9 with TRBJ2-1; the D gene is possibly TRBD2 (5 bases). The CDR3 is 14 amino acids. Germline CDR1 reads SEHNR; CDR2 reads FQNEAQ (reference sequence). V lost 8 bases, J lost 7 bases, and 18 bases lay in between. CDR3 coding DNA: TGTGCCAGCGGTCTGGGATCAGCGGTAAATGAGCAGTTCTTC. It translates to CASGLGSAVNEQFF.

J is TRBJ2-1 and V is TRBV7-3, with D perhaps TRBD1 (5 bases). Trimming cost V 5 bases and J 6 bases, with 11 bases left between them. This CDR3 comprises 13 residues. Germline lookup yields CDR1 SGHTA and CDR2 FQGTGA. The CDR3 region is CASSPRGGNEQFF. The CDR3 region has the DNA TGTGCCAGCAGCCCTAGGGGCGGCAATGAGCAGTTCTTC.

This chain uses TRBV6-5 with TRBJ1-4, with TRBD1 matching over 10 bases. Unmatched junction bases numbered 4, after V lost 2 bases and J lost 7 bases. The CDR3 covers 15 residues. Germline V gene lookup returns CDR1 MNHEY and CDR2 SVGAGI. The CDR3 protein is CASSYRQGAVEKLFF. CDR3 in DNA: TGTGCCAGCAGTTACCGACAGGGGGCCGTTGAAAAACTGTTTTTT.

The chain carries TRBV5-4 and TRBJ1-4; the match to TRBD1 covers 8 bases. This CDR3 is 15 amino acids long. CDR1 and CDR2 from the germline V gene are SGHNT and YYREEE (reference sequence). The trim removed 2 bases at V and 5 bases at J, leaving 5 bases unmatched. Here the CDR3 DNA reads TGTGCCAGCAGCTTCAACAGGGGGGGGAATGAAAAACTGTTTTTT. This encodes CASSFNRGGNEKLFF.

The J gene is TRBJ1-1, the V gene TRBV18; TRBD1 might be the D (6 bases). The germline CDR1 and CDR2 sequences are KGHSH and LQKENI. This CDR3 has 13 amino acids. V was clipped by 0 bases and J by 7 bases, with 9 bases between them. CDR3 coding DNA: TGTGCCAGCTCACCACCAGGGGGTTATGAAGCTTTCTTT. Encoded protein: CASSPPGGYEAFF.

This chain links TRBV30 with TRBJ1-1; D ambiguous. CDR1 and CDR2 from the germline V gene are GTSNPN and SVGIG (reference sequence). Trimming stripped 0 bases from V and 5 bases from J, with 28 bases between. The CDR3 runs 19 residues. The CDR3 loop reads CAWSVGRGLGRRVITEAFF. As DNA, the CDR3 is TGTGCCTGGAGTGTTGGTCGGGGATTGGGCCGTAGGGTAATTACTGAAGCTTTCTTT.

The CDR3 coding sequence is TGTGCCAGCAGCGTAGTTCCGACTAGCGGCACAGATACGCAGTATTTT. As protein: CASSVVPTSGTDTQYF. The V and J genes are TRBV9 and TRBJ2-3, with 8 bases that match TRBD2. With V trimmed by 0 bases and J by 1 base, 4 bases remained unmatched. The CDR3 totals 16 residues. From germline, CDR1 is SGDLS and CDR2 YYNGEE.

This CDR3 is CASSLNGGGNTDTQYF. In DNA, the CDR3 is TGTGCCAGCAGCCTGAATGGGGGGGGTAACACAGATACGCAGTATTTT. This chain links TRBV7-3 with TRBJ2-3; 7 nucleotides align to TRBD2. V lost 5 bases to trimming and J lost 2 bases; unmatched junction nucleotides: 10. This CDR3 region has 16 residues. CDR1 is SGHTA, CDR2 FQGTGA, per germline.

The J gene is TRBJ1-5, the V gene TRBV2; possibly TRBD1 for D (5 bases). The ends were cut back, 4 bases at V and 7 bases at J, with 17 bases in the middle. The CDR3 runs 15 residues. In germline, CDR1 is SNHLY, CDR2 FYNNEI. For the CDR3, the DNA is TGTGCCAGCAGTGCTGGAATCACGCCAGGGCAGCCCCAGCATTTT. Translated, it gives CASSAGITPGQPQHF.

The CDR3 DNA reads TGTGCCAGCAGTTTCGCGCATTCGACGGGGGAGACCCAGTACTTC. Protein: CASSFAHSTGETQYF. The chain has TRBV27 and TRBJ2-5; D is perhaps TRBD2 (5 bases). The CDR3 length is 15 residues. From germline, CDR1 is MNHEY and CDR2 SMNVEV (reference sequence). The germline V and J ends were trimmed by 3 bases and 5 bases, with 16 bases remaining between them.

The chain recombines TRBV15 with TRBJ1-1, with a possible D match to TRBD1 (6 bases). V gave up 0 bases and J gave up 6 bases, with 14 bases separating them. The CDR3 loop spans 15 amino acids. CDR1 is LNHNV and CDR2 is YYDKDF in the germline V gene (reference sequence). CDR3: CATSRDIWGLAEAFF. CDR3 DNA sequence: TGTGCCACCAGCAGAGATATCTGGGGGCTCGCTGAAGCTTTCTTT. Supplemented by reference TRBV15 and TRBJ1-1, the full variable domain reads DAMVIQNPRYQVTQFGKPVTLSCSQTLNHNVMYWYQQKSSQAPKLLFHYYDKDFNNEADTPDNFQSRRPNTSFCFLDIRSPGLGDTAMYLCATSRDIWGLAEAFFGQGTRLTVV.

The chain recombines TRBV2 with TRBJ1-2, with TRBD1 identical over 7 bases. The CDR3 extends over 14 amino acids. V was pared by 7 bases and J by 2 bases, with 7 bases of the junction left unmatched. From germline, CDR1 is SNHLY and CDR2 FYNNEI. The CDR3: CASIELRGNYGYTF. CDR3 in DNA: TGTGCCAGCATCGAACTCAGGGGGAACTATGGCTACACCTTC.

The chain carries TRBV4-1 and TRBJ2-7; 9 nucleotides agree with TRBD1. The CDR3 runs to 16 residues. V was clipped by 4 bases and J by 3 bases; unmatched bases: 10. Per germline, CDR1 MGHRA and CDR2 YSYEKL. CDR3 sequence reads: CASSLGPGQGVYEQYF. The CDR3 coding sequence is TGCGCCAGCAGCCTTGGGCCGGGACAGGGAGTCTACGAGCAGTACTTC.

The chain combines TRBV7-3 with TRBJ2-3; 14 positions agree with TRBD2. V was clipped by 5 bases and J by 4 bases; unmatched bases: 5. The V gene's germline CDR1 is SGHTA and CDR2 FQGTGA. The CDR3 runs 16 residues. The CDR3 sequence: CASSLGTSGSADTQYF. DNA for the CDR3: TGTGCCAGCAGCCTAGGGACTAGCGGGAGTGCAGATACGCAGTATTTT. The full variable domain, completed using reference TRBV7-3 and TRBJ2-3, is GAGVSQTPSNKVTEKGKYVELRCDPISGHTALYWYRQSLGQGPEFLIYFQGTGAADDSGLPNDRFFAVRPEGSVSTLKIQRTERGDSAVYLCASSLGTSGSADTQYFGPGTRLTVL.

The chain joins TRBV25-1 to TRBJ2-7; tentative D call: TRBD1 (6 bases). The germline gives CDR1 MGHDK, CDR2 SYGVNS. Trimming took 10 bases from V and 0 from J, leaving 19 bases between them. The CDR3 loop spans 15 amino acids. The CDR3 coding sequence is TGTGCCATCCACCGGGACAAGGAGCTCTCCTACGAGCAGTACTTC. Translated, it gives CAIHRDKELSYEQYF.

The chain couples TRBV5-1 to TRBJ2-2, with 10 bases fitting TRBD2. Germline values: CDR1 SGHRS, CDR2 YFSETQ. The CDR3 length is 16 residues. With 4 bases clipped from V and 0 bases from J, the junction kept 3 bases outside the gene matches. For the CDR3, the DNA is TGCGCCAGCAGCCAGCGGGGGGGCTCGAACACCGGGGAGCTGTTTTTT. Translating it yields CASSQRGGSNTGELFF.

V and J are TRBV2 and TRBJ2-1; TRBD2 matches 8 bases. The CDR3 spans 14 residues. CDR1 and CDR2 from the germline V gene are SNHLY and FYNNEI. Losses at the gene ends were 4 bases for V and 9 bases for J; bases not matched to a gene: 8. CDR3 sequence reads: CASSVVREVGEQFF. CDR3 nucleotides: TGTGCCAGCAGTGTGGTGCGGGAGGTCGGTGAGCAGTTCTTC.

This chain connects TRBV5-6 to TRBJ2-5; TRBD2 agrees at 13 bases. Trimming cost V 0 bases and J 4 bases; bases outside gene matches: 3. CDR3 length equals 16 residues. Germline V gene sequence: CDR1 SGHDT, CDR2 YYEEEE. In nucleotides, the CDR3 is TGTGCCAGCAGCTTGGAGACTAGCGGGAGGACAGAGACCCAGTACTTC. Its protein product is CASSLETSGRTETQYF.

The chain combines TRBV5-1 with TRBJ2-2; perhaps TRBD1 as D (5 bases). This CDR3 has 14 amino acids. Deletions cut 0 bases from V and 5 bases from J, with 8 bases between. The germline V gene encodes CDR1 SGHRS and CDR2 YFSETQ. For the CDR3, the DNA is TGCGCCAGCAGCTTGGAAGGGGCAACCGGGGAGCTGTTTTTT. Translated: CASSLEGATGELFF.

The V call is TRBV27, the J call TRBJ1-4; 9 positions match TRBD1. The CDR3 length is 15 residues. The V gene's germline CDR1 is MNHEY and CDR2 SMNVEV (reference sequence). The trim removed 5 bases at V and 8 bases at J, leaving 9 bases unmatched. The CDR3 coding sequence is TGTGCCAGCAGTACAAACAGGGGGCCCGAGGAAAAACTGTTTTTT. Its protein is CASSTNRGPEEKLFF.

The chain uses TRBV7-3 and TRBJ2-5; 10 positions agree with TRBD1. This CDR3 is built from 21 residues. Germline lookup yields CDR1 SGHTA and CDR2 FQGTGA. The junction had 24 bases not matched to a gene; V was cut back by 4 bases and J by 4 bases. The DNA of the CDR3 is TGTGCCAGCAGCTCCTTAGGACGTAACAAAATCGGACAGGGGGTGGGAGAGACCCAGTACTTC. It translates to CASSSLGRNKIGQGVGETQYF.

The CDR3 reads CASSYLRGTDTQYF. The CDR3 region has the DNA TGTGCCAGCAGTTACTTGCGGGGCACAGATACGCAGTATTTT. The chain uses TRBV6-5 and TRBJ2-3; TRBD2 might be the D (5 bases). V was shortened by 1 base and J by 1 base, with 6 bases between the two germline ends. CDR3 length: 14 residues. Germline assignment: CDR1 MNHEY and CDR2 SVGAGI.

This chain links TRBV7-2 with TRBJ2-3; a possible D gene is TRBD2 (6 bases). There are 14 residues in the CDR3. Deletions cut 5 bases from V and 6 bases from J, with 15 bases between. Germline CDR1 reads SGHTA; CDR2 reads FQGNSA. In nucleotides, the CDR3 is TGTGCCAGCAGCATATCGACTAGATCCGATACGCAGTATTTT. Translating gives CASSISTRSDTQYF.

This clone was observed once. This rearrangement joins TRBV30 to TRBJ1-5, with TRBD1 as a possible D gene (6 bases). The CDR3 extends over 15 amino acids. Looked up from germline, CDR1 is GTSNPN and CDR2 is SVGIG (reference sequence). V dropped 3 bases and J dropped 1 base, with 13 bases sitting between them. The CDR3 here is CAWSMGTSSNQPQHF. The CDR3 bases are TGTGCCTGGAGCATGGGGACATCAAGCAATCAGCCCCAGCATTTT.

The chain employs TRBV2 and TRBJ1-4; maybe TRBD1 (6 bases). Trimming took 4 bases from V and 3 from J, leaving 12 bases between them. The germline gives CDR1 SNHLY, CDR2 FYNNEI. The CDR3 covers 15 residues. The CDR3 sequence: CASSGIQGSNEKLFF. CDR3 in DNA: TGTGCCAGCAGTGGAATACAGGGATCTAATGAAAAACTGTTTTTT.